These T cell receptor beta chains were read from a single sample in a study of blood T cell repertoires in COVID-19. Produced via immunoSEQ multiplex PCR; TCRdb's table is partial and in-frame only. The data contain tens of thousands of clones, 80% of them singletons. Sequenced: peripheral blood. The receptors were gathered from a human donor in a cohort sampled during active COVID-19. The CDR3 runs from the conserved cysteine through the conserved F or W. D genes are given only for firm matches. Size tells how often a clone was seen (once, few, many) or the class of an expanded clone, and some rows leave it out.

CDR3aa: CASSINTGGGYGYTF
CDR3nt: TGCGCCAGCAGCATAAACACAGGGGGCGGCTATGGCTACACCTTC
v_gene: TRBV5-1
j_gene: TRBJ1-2
abundance: .
d_gene: TRBD1

CDR3aa: CASSLRTGNTEAFF
CDR3nt: TGCGCCAGCAGCCTTAGGACAGGGAACACTGAAGCTTTCTTT
v_gene: TRBV4-3
j_gene: TRBJ1-1
abundance: .
d_gene: TRBD1

CDR3aa: CASSPRFGERETQYF
CDR3nt: TGTGCCAGCAGCCCGCGGTTCGGGGAACGAGAGACCCAGTACTTC
v_gene: TRBV11-3
j_gene: TRBJ2-5
abundance: .
d_gene: .

CDR3aa: CASRGRTGANEQFF
CDR3nt: TGTGCCAGCAGAGGCAGGACAGGGGCCAATGAGCAGTTCTTC
v_gene: TRBV2
j_gene: TRBJ2-1
abundance: .
d_gene: TRBD1

CDR3aa: CASSLGGTGGASLGYTF
CDR3nt: TGTGCCAGCAGTTTAGGGGGGACAGGGGGCGCTTCGCTCGGCTACACCTTC
v_gene: TRBV28
j_gene: TRBJ1-2
abundance: .
d_gene: TRBD1

CDR3aa: CASIRPDRFHEKLFF
CDR3nt: TGTGCCAGCATCCGTCCGGACAGATTTCATGAAAAACTGTTTTTT
v_gene: TRBV14
j_gene: TRBJ1-4
abundance: .
d_gene: .

CDR3aa: CASTPVGAGESGYTF
CDR3nt: TGTGCCAGCACCCCCGTTGGGGCAGGGGAAAGCGGCTACACCTTC
v_gene: TRBV7-9
j_gene: TRBJ1-2
abundance: few
d_gene: .

CDR3aa: CASSLAGGNTGELFF
CDR3nt: TGTGCCAGCAGCTTAGCGGGGGGGAACACCGGGGAGCTGTTTTTT
v_gene: TRBV7-2
j_gene: TRBJ2-2
abundance: .
d_gene: .

CDR3aa: CASSPPPGNTGELFF
CDR3nt: TGTGCCAGCTCACCCCCCCCCGGGAACACCGGGGAGCTGTTTTTT
v_gene: TRBV18
j_gene: TRBJ2-2
abundance: .
d_gene: .

CDR3aa: CASSFRDRASGANVLTF
CDR3nt: TGTGCCAGCAGCTTCCGGGACAGGGCCTCTGGGGCCAACGTCCTGACTTTC
v_gene: TRBV5-4
j_gene: TRBJ2-6
abundance: .
d_gene: TRBD1

CDR3aa: CASNGQGAVGELFF
CDR3nt: TGTGCCAGCAACGGACAGGGGGCAGTCGGGGAGCTGTTTTTT
v_gene: TRBV6-5
j_gene: TRBJ2-2
abundance: .
d_gene: TRBD1

CDR3aa: CAWSRSELPSTDTQYF
CDR3nt: TGTGCCTGGAGTCGATCAGAACTACCAAGCACAGATACGCAGTATTTT
v_gene: TRBV30
j_gene: TRBJ2-3
abundance: .
d_gene: .

CDR3aa: CASVGPGQGFPNQPQHF
CDR3nt: TGTGCCAGCGTGGGACCGGGACAGGGGTTCCCCAATCAGCCCCAGCATTTT
v_gene: TRBV2
j_gene: TRBJ1-5
abundance: .
d_gene: TRBD1

CDR3aa: CASSMPGTGPYEQYF
CDR3nt: TGTGCCAGTAGTATGCCCGGGACAGGGCCCTACGAGCAGTACTTC
v_gene: TRBV19
j_gene: TRBJ2-7
abundance: .
d_gene: TRBD1

CDR3aa: CASSLGQYNTDTQYF
CDR3nt: TGCGCCAGCAGCTTAGGACAGTATAACACAGATACGCAGTATTTT
v_gene: TRBV5-1
j_gene: TRBJ2-3
abundance: .
d_gene: .

CDR3aa: CASSLGSQGDTQYF
CDR3nt: TGTGCCAGCAGCTTAGGATCTCAGGGAGATACGCAGTATTTT
v_gene: TRBV7-3
j_gene: TRBJ2-3
abundance: .
d_gene: .

CDR3aa: CASSSLAGGPRSYNEQFF
CDR3nt: TGTGCCAGCAGCTCTCTAGCGGGAGGGCCGCGGTCCTACAATGAGCAGTTCTTC
v_gene: TRBV7-2
j_gene: TRBJ2-1
abundance: .
d_gene: TRBD2

CDR3aa: CASRKRAGGPAETQYF
CDR3nt: TGTGCCAGTAGAAAACGTGCGGGAGGGCCGGCAGAGACCCAGTACTTC
v_gene: TRBV19
j_gene: TRBJ2-5
abundance: .
d_gene: TRBD2

CDR3aa: CASSEAWRGGRDANTGELFF
CDR3nt: TGTGCCAGCAGTGAAGCGTGGAGGGGGGGCCGGGACGCGAACACCGGGGAGCTGTTTTTT
v_gene: TRBV21-1
j_gene: TRBJ2-2
abundance: few
d_gene: .

CDR3aa: CASSPKGLPTGELFF
CDR3nt: TGTGCCAGCAGCCCAAAGGGACTACCCACCGGGGAGCTGTTTTTT
v_gene: TRBV7-9
j_gene: TRBJ2-2
abundance: .
d_gene: TRBD2

CDR3aa: CASSIGLGAGATFQETQYF
CDR3nt: TGTGCCAGTAGTATCGGATTGGGGGCAGGAGCGACCTTCCAAGAGACCCAGTACTTC
v_gene: TRBV19
j_gene: TRBJ2-5
abundance: .
d_gene: .

CDR3aa: CASSYSGPENTEAFF
CDR3nt: TGTGCCAGCAGTTACTCGGGCCCAGAGAACACTGAAGCTTTCTTT
v_gene: TRBV6-6
j_gene: TRBJ1-1
abundance: once
d_gene: .

CDR3aa: CASSLTVAGGQETQYF
CDR3nt: TGTGCCAGCAGCTTAACGGTAGCGGGGGGTCAAGAGACCCAGTACTTC
v_gene: TRBV7-6
j_gene: TRBJ2-5
abundance: .
d_gene: TRBD2

CDR3aa: CASSLVWGAAETQYF
CDR3nt: TGCGCCAGCAGCTTGGTTTGGGGCGCGGCCGAGACCCAGTACTTC
v_gene: TRBV5-1
j_gene: TRBJ2-5
abundance: .
d_gene: .

CDR3aa: CASSQDRGSYEQYF
CDR3nt: TGTGCCAGCAGCCAGGACAGGGGATCCTACGAGCAGTACTTC
v_gene: TRBV2
j_gene: TRBJ2-7
abundance: few
d_gene: TRBD1

CDR3aa: CATHRTDTGELFF
CDR3nt: TGTGCCACGCACAGGACGGACACCGGGGAGCTGTTTTTT
v_gene: TRBV6-5
j_gene: TRBJ2-2
abundance: many
d_gene: .

CDR3aa: CASTPPIGGYEQYF
CDR3nt: TGTGCCAGCACCCCCCCAATTGGGGGGTACGAGCAGTACTTC
v_gene: TRBV28
j_gene: TRBJ2-7
abundance: .
d_gene: .

CDR3aa: CASSLAPSGDNEQFF
CDR3nt: TGCGCCAGCAGCTTGGCTCCTAGCGGGGACAATGAGCAGTTCTTC
v_gene: TRBV5-1
j_gene: TRBJ2-1
abundance: .
d_gene: TRBD2

CDR3aa: CASSQERGQIYGYTF
CDR3nt: TGCGCCAGCAGCCAAGAACGTGGACAGATTTATGGCTACACCTTC
v_gene: TRBV4-3
j_gene: TRBJ1-2
abundance: .
d_gene: .

CDR3aa: CASSGTSGTNTEAFF
CDR3nt: TGTGCCAGCAGCGGGACGTCCGGGACAAACACTGAAGCTTTCTTT
v_gene: TRBV9
j_gene: TRBJ1-1
abundance: .
d_gene: .

CDR3aa: CASSTPDRGETQYF
CDR3nt: TGTGCCAGCTCAACCCCGGACAGGGGTGAGACCCAGTACTTC
v_gene: TRBV18
j_gene: TRBJ2-5
abundance: .
d_gene: TRBD1

CDR3aa: CATSDSGTGISDTQYF
CDR3nt: TGTGCCACCAGTGATTCCGGGACAGGGATATCAGATACGCAGTATTTT
v_gene: TRBV24-1
j_gene: TRBJ2-3
abundance: once
d_gene: TRBD1

CDR3aa: CASSQNRGLGYTF
CDR3nt: TGTGCCAGCAGCCAGAACAGGGGGCTCGGCTACACCTTC
v_gene: TRBV3-1/TRBV3-2
j_gene: TRBJ1-2
abundance: .
d_gene: TRBD1

CDR3aa: CASIAGDSYEQYF
CDR3nt: TGTGCCAGCATAGCGGGGGATAGCTACGAGCAGTACTTC
v_gene: TRBV6-5
j_gene: TRBJ2-7
abundance: .
d_gene: TRBD2

CDR3aa: CASRPTGTGELFF
CDR3nt: TGTGCCAGCAGGCCAACGGGCACCGGGGAGCTGTTTTTT
v_gene: TRBV7-3
j_gene: TRBJ2-2
abundance: few
d_gene: .

CDR3aa: CASSYSRDRYNEQFF
CDR3nt: TGTGCCAGCAGTTACTCCCGGGACAGGTACAATGAGCAGTTCTTC
v_gene: TRBV6-2/TRBV6-3
j_gene: TRBJ2-1
abundance: .
d_gene: TRBD1

CDR3aa: CASSKAGPQETQYF
CDR3nt: TGCGCCAGCAGCAAAGCGGGACCCCAAGAGACCCAGTACTTC
v_gene: TRBV5-1
j_gene: TRBJ2-5
abundance: .
d_gene: TRBD2

CDR3aa: CASSNLGPEDSPLHF
CDR3nt: TGTGCCAGCAGCAACCTAGGTCCGGAAGATTCACCCCTCCACTTT
v_gene: TRBV6-2/TRBV6-3
j_gene: TRBJ1-6
abundance: .
d_gene: .

CDR3aa: CATQKGSVNTEAFF
CDR3nt: TGTGCCACCCAGAAGGGGTCGGTGAACACTGAAGCTTTCTTT
v_gene: TRBV24-1
j_gene: TRBJ1-1
abundance: .
d_gene: .

CDR3aa: CASSPIGSTTSYNEQFF
CDR3nt: TGTGCCAGCAGCCCAATCGGTTCCACCACGTCCTACAATGAGCAGTTCTTC
v_gene: TRBV5-4
j_gene: TRBJ2-1
abundance: .
d_gene: .

CDR3aa: CASSIRRGRGRLANTGELFF
CDR3nt: TGTGCCAGTAGTATAAGGCGGGGCAGGGGGAGACTCGCGAACACCGGGGAGCTGTTTTTT
v_gene: TRBV19
j_gene: TRBJ2-2
abundance: .
d_gene: .

CDR3aa: CASSPSANTEAFF
CDR3nt: TGTGCCAGCTCACCCAGTGCCAACACTGAAGCTTTCTTT
v_gene: TRBV18
j_gene: TRBJ1-1
abundance: few
d_gene: .

CDR3aa: CASSPRAGAEQFF
CDR3nt: TGTGCCAGCTCACCAAGAGCGGGGGCTGAGCAGTTCTTC
v_gene: TRBV18
j_gene: TRBJ2-1
abundance: .
d_gene: TRBD2

CDR3aa: CASRSPGTGANYGYTF
CDR3nt: TGTGCCAGCAGATCCCCAGGGACAGGAGCAAACTATGGCTACACCTTC
v_gene: TRBV6-6
j_gene: TRBJ1-2
abundance: few
d_gene: TRBD1

CDR3aa: CASSVTGLAGGPRYNEQFF
CDR3nt: TGTGCCAGCAGCGTGACAGGGCTAGCGGGAGGGCCCCGATACAATGAGCAGTTCTTC
v_gene: TRBV7-3
j_gene: TRBJ2-1
abundance: .
d_gene: TRBD2

CDR3aa: CASSIGQGAYNSPLHF
CDR3nt: TGTGCCAGTAGTATCGGACAGGGGGCCTATAATTCACCCCTCCACTTT
v_gene: TRBV19
j_gene: TRBJ1-6
abundance: .
d_gene: TRBD1

CDR3aa: CASSSAGQPQHF
CDR3nt: TGTGCCAGCAGCTCTGCAGGTCAGCCCCAGCATTTT
v_gene: TRBV12-3/TRBV12-4
j_gene: TRBJ1-5
abundance: .
d_gene: .

CDR3aa: CASIPRGQGFNYGYTF
CDR3nt: TGTGCCAGTATTCCCCGAGGACAGGGGTTTAACTATGGCTACACCTTC
v_gene: TRBV19
j_gene: TRBJ1-2
abundance: .
d_gene: TRBD1

CDR3aa: CASSPRQASTDTQYF
CDR3nt: TGTGCCAGCAGCCCGCGACAGGCTAGCACAGATACGCAGTATTTT
v_gene: TRBV5-4
j_gene: TRBJ2-3
abundance: .
d_gene: .

CDR3aa: CASSPLGEGLDTQYF
CDR3nt: TGCGCCAGCAGCCCCCTGGGGGAGGGCCTAGATACGCAGTATTTT
v_gene: TRBV5-1
j_gene: TRBJ2-3
abundance: .
d_gene: TRBD2

CDR3aa: CASSTTRASSGNTIYF
CDR3nt: TGTGCCAGCAGTACCACTAGGGCCTCCTCTGGAAACACCATATATTTT
v_gene: TRBV28
j_gene: TRBJ1-3
abundance: .
d_gene: .

CDR3aa: CASSHLAGGTSSYNEQFF
CDR3nt: TGCGCCAGCAGCCATTTAGCGGGGGGAACCAGCTCCTACAATGAGCAGTTCTTC
v_gene: TRBV5-1
j_gene: TRBJ2-1
abundance: .
d_gene: TRBD2

CDR3aa: CASSLATFSYNEQFF
CDR3nt: TGTGCCAGCAGCTTAGCGACTTTCTCCTACAATGAGCAGTTCTTC
v_gene: TRBV7-8
j_gene: TRBJ2-1
abundance: few
d_gene: .

CDR3aa: CASRALTSGGYNEQFF
CDR3nt: TGTGCCAGCAGAGCCCTGACTAGCGGGGGCTACAATGAGCAGTTCTTC
v_gene: TRBV2
j_gene: TRBJ2-1
abundance: .
d_gene: TRBD2

CDR3aa: CASSPGVETQYF
CDR3nt: TGTGCCAGCAGTCCAGGGGTAGAGACCCAGTACTTC
v_gene: TRBV28
j_gene: TRBJ2-5
abundance: .
d_gene: .

CDR3aa: CASSIARGSLSNQPQHF
CDR3nt: TGTGCCAGTAGTATAGCCCGGGGGTCTCTTAGCAATCAGCCCCAGCATTTT
v_gene: TRBV19
j_gene: TRBJ1-5
abundance: .
d_gene: .

CDR3aa: CARRTNRGQGNTIYF
CDR3nt: TGTGCCAGACGAACCAACAGGGGGCAGGGAAACACCATATATTTT
v_gene: TRBV19
j_gene: TRBJ1-3
abundance: .
d_gene: TRBD1

CDR3aa: CASSILATSDTQYF
CDR3nt: TGTGCCAGTAGTATACTAGCTACGTCAGATACGCAGTATTTT
v_gene: TRBV19
j_gene: TRBJ2-3
abundance: .
d_gene: .

CDR3aa: CAWSRETGRSTDTQYF
CDR3nt: TGTGCCTGGAGTCGGGAGACAGGGAGATCGACAGATACGCAGTATTTT
v_gene: TRBV30
j_gene: TRBJ2-3
abundance: .
d_gene: .